A single T cell receptor (beta chain) is shown here with its context. Antigen specificity is unknown. Sequenced with the Oncomine TCR Beta short-read assay was DNA taken from cultured CD4+ T cells. Using its own MiXCR run on the PCR reads, TCRdb lists one record per CDR3 protein. Here the sample spans about 10,000 distinct CDR3 sequences, around 30% being singletons. This sample is drawn from a study of vaccination and CD4 T cells after COVID-19. Study findings and constraints: The median proportion of reactive clones detected only post-vaccination in convalescent patients was approximately 87%.

This CDR3 spans 15 amino acids. In germline, CDR1 is MNHNS, CDR2 SASEGT. Trimming removed 5 bases at V and 2 bases at J, with 13 bases between. Treatment described: roughly 11-day PBMC culture with coronavirus spike peptide pools or control peptides (ViraFEST assay). ViraFEST expanded antigen-specific T cells with peptide pools, then sequenced TCRs. The specimen comprised CD4+ T cells from blood, cultured in vitro, sampled after SARS-CoV-2 vaccination. The chain carries TRBV6-1 and TRBJ1-5; D call uncertain. This clonotype was sampled from a human donor who had recovered from COVID-19. The DNA for the CDR3 is TGTGCCAGCAGTCCCCGGGGTTCTGGCAATCAGCCCCAGCATTTT. Protein sequence: CASSPRGSGNQPQHF.